This T cell receptor (beta chain) was obtained from a study of OX40 agonist ivuxolimab in advanced cancers. Profiled with immunoSEQ multiplex PCR; TCRdb holds only in-frame clones, not every one. Among 45,000 to 65,000 clones listed, more than 70% were seen once. The V segment lost 3 bases and the J segment 1 base; nucleotides outside the gene matches: 0. This CDR3 has 14 residues. Germline-derived CDR1 and CDR2 are SGDLS and YYNGEE. The rearrangement links TRBV9 to TRBJ2-1; TRBD2 aligns across 8 bases. The material sequenced was CD4+ or CD8+ T cells sorted from blood, taken in a trial of the OX40 agonist ivuxolimab. The TCR comes from an adult with an advanced solid tumor such as melanoma, head and neck, liver or kidney cancer. This CDR3 reads CASSAGGSYNEQFF. CDR3 coding DNA: TGTGCCAGCAGCGCGGGAGGGTCCTACAATGAGCAGTTCTTC.